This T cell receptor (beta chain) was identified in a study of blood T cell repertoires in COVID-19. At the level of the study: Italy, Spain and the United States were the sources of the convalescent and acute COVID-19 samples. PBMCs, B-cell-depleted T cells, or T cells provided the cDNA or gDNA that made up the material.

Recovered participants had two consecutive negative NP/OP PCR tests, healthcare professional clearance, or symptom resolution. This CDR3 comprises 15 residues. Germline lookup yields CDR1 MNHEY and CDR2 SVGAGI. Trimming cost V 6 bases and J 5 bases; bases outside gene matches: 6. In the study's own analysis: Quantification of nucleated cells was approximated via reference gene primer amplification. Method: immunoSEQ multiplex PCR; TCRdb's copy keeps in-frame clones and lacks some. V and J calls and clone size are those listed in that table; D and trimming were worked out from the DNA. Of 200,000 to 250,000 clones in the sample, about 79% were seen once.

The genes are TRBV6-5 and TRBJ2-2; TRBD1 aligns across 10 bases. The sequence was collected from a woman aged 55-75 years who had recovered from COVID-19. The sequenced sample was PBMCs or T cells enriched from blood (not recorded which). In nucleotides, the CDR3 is TGTGCCAGCAGCCAGGGACAGGGGCATACCGGGGAGCTGTTTTTT. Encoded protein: CASSQGQGHTGELFF.